This paragraph reports one T cell receptor (beta chain). The repertoire was sequenced with immunoSEQ multiplex PCR; TCRdb's copy has only in-frame clones and lacks some. Here the sample spans some 220,000 clones, 80% to 85% being singletons. This specimen comes from a study of blood T cell repertoires in COVID-19. Study-level information: Nucleic acid was either cDNA or gDNA, and it came from T cells, B-cell-depleted T cells, or PBMCs.

The receptor was derived from a woman aged 80 or older with active or convalescent COVID-19. The sample consisted of peripheral blood.

The CDR3 here is CASSLDLKGSGSGEQYF. Here the CDR3 DNA reads TGTGCCAGCAGCTTAGATCTAAAAGGGAGCGGGTCCGGCGAGCAGTACTTC. The rearrangement joins TRBV11-2 to TRBJ2-7; D may be TRBD2 (6 bases). Per the germline V gene, CDR1 is SGHAT and CDR2 is FQNNGV. V shed 0 bases and J shed 6 bases, with 21 bases lying between them. There are 17 residues in the CDR3.